The rows below give T cell receptor beta chains drawn from one sample of a study of blood T cells in healthy people across ages. Each CDR3 protein is one row after TCRdb ran MiXCR on the 5' RACE reads. The sample includes 1.2 million to 1.5 million distinct CDR3 sequences, approximately 60% of them seen just once. Sequenced input: blood. The source of these receptors is a young man in good health. Each CDR3 is given with its conserved first and last residue. Fields, in order: J gene, V gene, CDR3 protein.

TRBJ1-1,TRBV27,CASSLSPRGYTEAFF
TRBJ2-1,TRBV6-1,CASSGPGEGQGYNEQFF
TRBJ1-1,TRBV5-5,CASSVGPQNTEAFF
TRBJ2-7,TRBV20-1,CSVAGPGGPYEQYF
TRBJ2-2,TRBV5-6,CASSLERVGQGNTGELFF
TRBJ1-1,TRBV7-2,CAGSPGNTEAFF
TRBJ1-1,TRBV6-5,CASSRQGANTEAFF
-,TRBV6-5,CASTSQRLGEQYF
TRBJ1-2,TRBV7-2,CASSRTDRPAYYGCTF
TRBJ1-1,TRBV11-2,CASSPLERTGGPEAFF
TRBJ1-2,TRBV7-2,CASSPRGASYGYTF
TRBJ1-6,TRBV2,CASSGPGYSSPLHF
TRBJ2-4,TRBV11-2,CASSYGQGVDIQYF
TRBJ2-5,TRBV7-9,CASSLVDAKVTQYF
TRBJ2-3,TRBV20-1,CSAPGQGEDTQYF
TRBJ2-5,TRBV25-1,CASSVGASTQYF
TRBJ2-7,TRBV10-1,CASSEGLAGAYEQYF
TRBJ2-7,TRBV3-1,CASSRDVTSYEQYF
-,TRBV7-9,CAHRRGSGYEQYF
TRBJ2-1,TRBV6-5,CASSSLGLAGGSNEQFF
-,TRBV4-2,CASSLTSGAYNEQYF
TRBJ2-5,TRBV7-9,CASSFVGMGETQYF
TRBJ2-7,TRBV20-1,CSAPGYSSYEQYF
TRBJ1-2,TRBV27,CASSRSQGAGGYGYTF
TRBJ1-1,TRBV12-3/TRBV12-4,CASSLGGRGRGEAFF
TRBJ2-3,TRBV12-3/TRBV12-4,CASSGQAAYF
TRBJ2-7,TRBV12-3/TRBV12-4,CASSPTPMFSYEQYF
TRBJ1-2,TRBV21-1,CASRTWRNYGYTF
-,TRBV11-2,CASSFPPGTQYF
TRBJ1-4,TRBV6-6,CASSYSSSHEKLFF
-,TRBV7-2,CTSSLGGLAGEQYF
TRBJ1-6,TRBV13,CASSSSGTGHSPLHF
TRBJ2-1,TRBV7-6,CASSSPGQTSYNEQFF
TRBJ2-1,TRBV6-4,CASSDHGGDYNEQFF
TRBJ1-2,TRBV7-9,CASSVGTVYGYTF
TRBJ2-2,TRBV4-3,CASSQGRGQGHTGELFF
TRBJ2-7,TRBV7-2,CASSPGPSGSYEQYF
TRBJ2-5,TRBV6-2/TRBV6-3,CASSTDNDLETQYF
TRBJ1-1,TRBV2,CASSEARRNTEAFF
-,TRBV7-6,CASSPWPDGVHEQYF
TRBJ2-3,TRBV7-2,CASSLGASGFTDTQYF
TRBJ2-7,TRBV20-1,CSAGPDSAGRHEQYF
TRBJ2-3,TRBV4-2,CASSHGTSGRANSQYF
TRBJ2-1,TRBV7-9,CASSLGVRAETRRSYNEQFF
TRBJ2-2,TRBV4-3,CASSQDLGPTNTGELFF
TRBJ1-2,TRBV4-1,CASSQVGDRGYGYTF
TRBJ2-2,TRBV28,CASTGEQVFAGELFF
TRBJ1-3,TRBV3-1,CASSHRTNTIYF
TRBJ1-2,TRBV20-1,CSAKPPSDGYGYTF
TRBJ1-1,TRBV3-1,CASSQVGEPYTEAFF
TRBJ2-3,TRBV12-3/TRBV12-4,CASSHALAGVSDTQYF
TRBJ1-5,TRBV20-1,CSARDWVQGGNQPQHF
TRBJ2-1,TRBV6-1,CASSPTGTSGSNGEQFF